This TCR beta chain originates from a study of blood T cells in healthy people across ages. Using a J-beta primer mix together with a sample-barcoded 5' primer, a second PCR was run for about 6 to 12 cycles. MiXCR, applied by TCRdb to the 5' RACE reads, yields one record per CDR3 protein. Among 1.2 million to 1.5 million distinct CDR3 sequences listed, 42% were seen once. This clonotype appeared a few times. The sequenced material came from blood. The TCR comes from a woman between 18 and 29 years old in good health.

CDR3 bases: TGTGCCAGCAGTGACCCTTACATGGGGAACATTCAGTACTTC. It is translated as CASSDPYMGNIQYF. V usage is TRBV25-1 and J usage is TRBJ2-4; D remains unclear. Germline CDR1 reads MGHDK; CDR2 reads SYGVNS. The CDR3 is 14 residues long. Trimming pared 3 bases from V and 7 bases from J, leaving 13 bases between.